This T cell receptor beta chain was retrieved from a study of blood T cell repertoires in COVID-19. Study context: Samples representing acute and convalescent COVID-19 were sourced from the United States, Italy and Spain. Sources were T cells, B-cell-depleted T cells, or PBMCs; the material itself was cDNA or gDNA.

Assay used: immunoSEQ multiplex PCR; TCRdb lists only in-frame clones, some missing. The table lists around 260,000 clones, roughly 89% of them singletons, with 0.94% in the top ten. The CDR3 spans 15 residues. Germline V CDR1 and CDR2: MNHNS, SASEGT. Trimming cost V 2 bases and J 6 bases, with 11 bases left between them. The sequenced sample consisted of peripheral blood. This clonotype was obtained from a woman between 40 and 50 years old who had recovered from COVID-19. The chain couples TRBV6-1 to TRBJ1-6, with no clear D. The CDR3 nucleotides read TGTGCCAGCAGTGAAAATGAGAGCTTTAATTCACCCCTCCACTTT. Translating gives CASSENESFNSPLHF.